This TCR beta chain was obtained from a study of T cell therapy after organ transplantation. The CDR3 consists of 16 residues. The V segment lost 0 bases and the J segment 2 bases; nucleotides outside the gene matches: 4. The V gene's germline CDR1 is SGHRS and CDR2 YFSETQ. Method: immunoSEQ multiplex PCR; TCRdb's copy keeps in-frame clones and lacks some. The sample carries 2,000 to 2,500 clones, about 90% recorded once. A note on this clone: Its cognate antigen is unknown.

General study findings and limits: Low CD8+ T cell yield possibly reduced coverage, hiding nonresponder expansions.

The receptor was isolated from a human patient who had received a solid organ transplant and had CMV disease. This sample comprised CD8+ T cells from blood, obtained before autologous CMV-specific T cell therapy. The chain carries TRBV5-1 and TRBJ2-1; TRBD2 aligns across 8 bases. CDR3 nucleotides: TGCGCCAGCAGCTTGGCCCCGGGAGGGGCCTACAATGAGCAGTTCTTC. Its translation is CASSLAPGGAYNEQFF.